What follows are 18 T cell receptor beta chains derived from one specimen sequenced in a study of cytomegalovirus exposure and HLA in healthy donors. This table comes from immunoSEQ multiplex PCR, and its TCRdb copy is limited to in-frame clones, with some not included. In the table there are fewer than 150,000 clones, around 84% of which are singletons. Sequencing was carried out using PBMCs. These receptors were collected from a man in his late teens or twenties in good health and CMV-seropositive.

The V gene is TRBV6-5, the J gene TRBJ2-1; D call uncertain. The CDR3 loop spans 11 amino acids. The germline gives CDR1 MNHEY, CDR2 SVGAGI. V gave up 6 bases and J gave up 9 bases, with 9 bases separating them. The CDR3 sequence is CASRLSAEQFF. The CDR3 DNA follows: TGTGCCAGCAGACTCTCCGCTGAGCAGTTCTTC.

V is TRBV5-1 and J is TRBJ1-1; D is uncertain. V was cut by 4 bases and J by 0 bases, with 13 bases left in between. The germline V gene encodes CDR1 SGHRS and CDR2 YFSETQ. The CDR3 consists of 15 residues. The CDR3 DNA is TGCGCCAGCAGCCCCAGGCAGAACATGAACACTGAAGCTTTCTTT. It codes for CASSPRQNMNTEAFF.

The genes are TRBV12-1 and TRBJ2-3; the table's D gene call, TRBD2, was not cross checked with the DNA. TRBV12-1 is annotated as a pseudogene. The CDR3 contains 16 residues. The CDR3 DNA is TGTGCCAGCAGCCCCCTCGGCGGGAGGGGCACAGATACGCAGTATTTT. It translates to CASSPLGGRGTDTQYF.

The chain uses TRBV6-5 and TRBJ1-2; unclear D gene. The CDR3 runs to 14 residues. V gave up 0 bases and J gave up 8 bases, with 13 bases separating them. Germline-derived CDR1 and CDR2 are MNHEY and SVGAGI. As DNA, the CDR3 is TGTGCCAGCAGTTACTCGATTTCCGGGAACGGCTACACCTTC. Encoded protein: CASSYSISGNGYTF.

This clone has just a few counts. The rearrangement uses TRBV10-2 and TRBJ1-1; D remains unclear. The germline CDR1 and CDR2 sequences are WSHSY and SAAADI. The CDR3 loop spans 13 amino acids. Trimming pared 3 bases from V and 0 bases from J, leaving 5 bases between. The CDR3 is CASSDTVNTEAFF. The CDR3 bases are TGCGCCAGCAGTGACACAGTGAACACTGAAGCTTTCTTT.

This clone has just one count. J is TRBJ1-5 and V is TRBV6-5, with D hard to call. V was trimmed by 0 bases and J by 4 bases, leaving 10 bases between them. The germline gives CDR1 MNHEY, CDR2 SVGAGI. The CDR3 is made up of 15 amino acids. CDR3: CASSYSIVSNQPQHF. The CDR3 nucleotides read TGTGCCAGCAGTTACTCGATTGTGAGTAATCAGCCCCAGCATTTT.

This chain joins TRBV6-1 and TRBJ1-6; no firm D call. Looked up from germline, CDR1 is MNHNS and CDR2 is SASEGT. V lost 0 bases and J 9 bases, leaving 12 bases between the germline ends. The CDR3 consists of 15 residues. In DNA, the CDR3 is TGTGCCAGCAGTGAAGCGAGGGTTGGTCGTTCACCCCTCCACTTT. This encodes CASSEARVGRSPLHF.

This rearrangement joins TRBV11-2 to TRBJ2-3, with D possibly matching TRBD2 (6 bases). This CDR3 has 15 amino acids. Germline-derived CDR1 and CDR2 are SGHAT and FQNNGV. V lost 1 base to trimming and J lost 1 base, with 9 bases between them. CDR3 bases: TGTGCCAGCAGCTTAGGGGACTGGCGCACAGATACGCAGTATTTT. It encodes CASSLGDWRTDTQYF.

V gene TRBV28 combines with J gene TRBJ2-1; the match to TRBD2 covers 8 bases. The length of the CDR3 is 15 residues. Trimming at V came to 4 bases and at J to 7 bases, leaving 9 bases not matched to a gene. Germline loops: CDR1 MDHEN, CDR2 SYDVKM. In nucleotides, the CDR3 is TGTGCCAGCAGTTCGTGGCGGGAGGTTAAGAATGAGCAGTTCTTC. It encodes CASSSWREVKNEQFF.

As to this clone: In the same sample, other DNA sequences code for this CDR3. The gene calls are TRBV5-1 and TRBJ1-1; 8 bases fit TRBD1. Germline trimming cut 2 bases from V and 2 bases from J; bases unmatched to any gene: 2. This CDR3 has 14 amino acids. CDR1 and CDR2 from the germline V gene are SGHRS and YFSETQ. CDR3 region: CASSLQGGNTEAFF. In DNA form, the CDR3 reads TGCGCCAGCAGCTTACAGGGGGGAAACACTGAAGCTTTCTTT.

The V call is TRBV18, the J call TRBJ1-3; D remains unclear. V was cut by 10 bases and J by 3 bases, with 10 bases left in between. Looked up from germline, CDR1 is KGHSH and CDR2 is LQKENI. CDR3 length equals 12 residues. Here the CDR3 DNA reads TGTGCCATCCCGAGGCGTGGAAACACCATATATTTT. Protein product: CAIPRRGNTIYF.

The chain employs TRBV21-1 and TRBJ1-2. TRBV21-1 is assigned pseudogene status. The CDR3 is 15 amino acids. The CDR3 loop is CASRQDGGGIYGYTF. CDR3 nucleotides: TGTGCCAGCAGACAGGACGGGGGAGGGATCTATGGCTACACCTTC.

This clone was recorded only once. The rearrangement joins TRBV4-2 to TRBJ2-7; 12 nucleotides line up with TRBD2. V lost 4 bases and J lost 1; bases outside the gene matches: 5. The CDR3 runs 16 residues. Germline lookup yields CDR1 LGHNA and CDR2 YNFKEQ. The CDR3, as DNA: TGTGCCAGCAGCCTCCAAGGACTAGCGGGGTCCTACGAGCAGTACTTC. It specifies CASSLQGLAGSYEQYF.

This chain links TRBV5-6 with TRBJ1-6, with unresolved D. The CDR3 consists of 16 residues. In germline, CDR1 is SGHDT, CDR2 YYEEEE. Trimming pared 1 base from V and 1 base from J, leaving 9 bases between. The CDR3 sequence: CASSLMAGSYNSPLHF. The CDR3 nucleotides are TGTGCCAGCAGCTTGATGGCGGGATCCTATAATTCACCCCTCCACTTT.

The J gene is TRBJ1-2, the V gene TRBV19, with 7 bases matching TRBD1. The CDR3 extends over 15 amino acids. Per the germline V gene, CDR1 is LNHDA and CDR2 is SQIVND (reference sequence). V lost 6 bases, J lost 4 bases, and 11 bases stayed unmatched. In nucleotides, the CDR3 is TGTGCCAGTAGGCAAAAGACAGGGACATCCTATGGCTACACCTTC. Amino acids: CASRQKTGTSYGYTF.

The J gene is TRBJ2-1, the V gene TRBV11-2; the match to TRBD2 covers 7 bases. The CDR3 extends over 13 amino acids. Per germline, CDR1 SGHAT and CDR2 FQNNGV. Unmatched junction bases numbered 4, after V lost 5 bases and J lost 6 bases. The CDR3 DNA follows: TGTGCCAGCAGCCCGGGACTACTCAATGAGCAGTTCTTC. Translation gives CASSPGLLNEQFF.

The rearrangement links TRBV6-4 to TRBJ2-7; tentative D call: TRBD1 (5 bases). Germline assignment: CDR1 MRHNA and CDR2 SNTAGT. CDR3 length: 18 residues. V was cut by 0 bases and J by 0 bases, with 18 bases left in between. The CDR3 DNA is TGTGCCAGCAGTGACTCGAGCAAACACTCAGGGCGCTCCTACGAGCAGTACTTC. It translates to CASSDSSKHSGRSYEQYF.

The V call is TRBV7-3, the J call TRBJ2-5, with TRBD1 as a possible D gene (6 bases). CDR1 and CDR2 from the germline V gene are SGHTA and FQGTGA. Trimming pared 3 bases from V and 4 bases from J, leaving 15 bases between. The CDR3 runs 15 residues. The CDR3 bases are TGTGCCAGCAGCTTCAACAGGGAAGGAAGAGAGACCCAGTACTTC. This gives the protein CASSFNREGRETQYF.